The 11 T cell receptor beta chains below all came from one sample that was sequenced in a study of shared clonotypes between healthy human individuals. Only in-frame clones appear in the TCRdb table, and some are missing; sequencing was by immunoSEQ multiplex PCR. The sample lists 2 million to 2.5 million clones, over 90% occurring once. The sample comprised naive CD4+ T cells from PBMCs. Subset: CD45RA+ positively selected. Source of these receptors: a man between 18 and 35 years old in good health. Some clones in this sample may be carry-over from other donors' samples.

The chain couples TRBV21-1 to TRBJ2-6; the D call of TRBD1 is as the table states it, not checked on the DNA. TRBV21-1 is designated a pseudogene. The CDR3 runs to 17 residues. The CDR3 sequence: CASSKGDRRTGANVLTF. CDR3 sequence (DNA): TGTGCCAGCAGCAAAGGGGACAGGCGAACTGGGGCCAACGTCCTGACTTTC.

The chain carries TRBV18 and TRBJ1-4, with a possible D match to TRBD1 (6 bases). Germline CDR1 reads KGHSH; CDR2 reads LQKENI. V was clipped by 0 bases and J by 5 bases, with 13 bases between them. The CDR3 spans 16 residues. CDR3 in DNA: TGTGCCAGCTCACCACCCTCTATAACAGGGAATGAAAAACTGTTTTTT. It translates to CASSPPSITGNEKLFF.

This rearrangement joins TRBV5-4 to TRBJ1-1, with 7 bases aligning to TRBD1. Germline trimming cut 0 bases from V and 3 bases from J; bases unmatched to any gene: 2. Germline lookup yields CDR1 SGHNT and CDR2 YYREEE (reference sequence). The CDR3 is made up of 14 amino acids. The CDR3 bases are TGTGCCAGCAGCTTGGCCGACAGGGACACTGAAGCTTTCTTT. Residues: CASSLADRDTEAFF.

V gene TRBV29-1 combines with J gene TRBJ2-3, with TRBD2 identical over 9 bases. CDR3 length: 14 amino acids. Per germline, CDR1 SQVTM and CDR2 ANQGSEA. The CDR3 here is CSRASGTSTDTQYF. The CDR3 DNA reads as TGCAGTAGGGCTAGCGGGACGAGCACAGATACGCAGTATTTT.

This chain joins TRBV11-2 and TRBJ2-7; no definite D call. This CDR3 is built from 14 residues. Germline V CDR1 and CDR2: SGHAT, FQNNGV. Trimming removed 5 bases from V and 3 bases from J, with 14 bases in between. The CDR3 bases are TGTGCCAGCAGCCGTAGGACGGGCTTCTACGAGCAGTACTTC. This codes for CASSRRTGFYEQYF.

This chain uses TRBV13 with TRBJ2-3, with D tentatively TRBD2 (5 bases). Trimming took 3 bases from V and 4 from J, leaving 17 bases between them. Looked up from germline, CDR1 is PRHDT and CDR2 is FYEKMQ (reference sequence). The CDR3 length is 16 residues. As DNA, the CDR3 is TGTGCCAGCAGCTTTCAGCGGAACCTGAATCCAGATACGCAGTATTTT. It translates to CASSFQRNLNPDTQYF.

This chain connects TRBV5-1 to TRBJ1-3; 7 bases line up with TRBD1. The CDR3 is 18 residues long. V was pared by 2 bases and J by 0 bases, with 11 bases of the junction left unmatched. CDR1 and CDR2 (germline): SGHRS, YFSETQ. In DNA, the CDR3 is TGCGCCAGCAGCTTTCGCCTTCAATCAGGGGGCTCTGGAAACACCATATATTTT. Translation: CASSFRLQSGGSGNTIYF.

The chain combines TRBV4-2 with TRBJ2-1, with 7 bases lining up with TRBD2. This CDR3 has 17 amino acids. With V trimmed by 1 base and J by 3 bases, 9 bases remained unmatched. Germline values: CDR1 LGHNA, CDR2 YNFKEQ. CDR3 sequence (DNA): TGTGCCAGCAGCCAAGGGCTAGCGGAGACAAGCTACAATGAGCAGTTCTTC. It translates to CASSQGLAETSYNEQFF.

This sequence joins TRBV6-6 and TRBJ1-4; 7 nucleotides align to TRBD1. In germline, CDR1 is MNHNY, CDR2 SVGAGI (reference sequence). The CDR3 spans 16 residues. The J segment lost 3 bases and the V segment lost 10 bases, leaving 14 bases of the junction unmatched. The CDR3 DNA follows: TGTGCCACCCGACGGGGCGACAGGGTATCTAATGAAAAACTGTTTTTT. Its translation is CATRRGDRVSNEKLFF.

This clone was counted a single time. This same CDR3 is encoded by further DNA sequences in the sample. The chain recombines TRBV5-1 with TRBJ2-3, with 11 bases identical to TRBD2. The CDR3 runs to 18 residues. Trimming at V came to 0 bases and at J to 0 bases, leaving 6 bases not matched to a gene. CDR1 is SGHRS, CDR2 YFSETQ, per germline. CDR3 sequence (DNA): TGCGCCAGCAGCTTGGGTTCCCTAGCGGGAGGTAGCACAGATACGCAGTATTTT. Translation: CASSLGSLAGGSTDTQYF. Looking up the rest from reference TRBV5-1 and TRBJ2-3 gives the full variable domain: KAGVTQTPRYLIKTRGQQVTLSCSPISGHRSVSWYQQTPGQGLQFLFEYFSETQRNKGNFPGRFSGRQFSNSRSEMNVSTLELGDSALYLCASSLGSLAGGSTDTQYFGPGTRLTVL.

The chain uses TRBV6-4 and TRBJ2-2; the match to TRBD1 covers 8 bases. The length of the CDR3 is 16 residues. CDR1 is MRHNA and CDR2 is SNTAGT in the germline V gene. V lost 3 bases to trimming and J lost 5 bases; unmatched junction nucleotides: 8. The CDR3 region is CASSEHFGQGTGELFF. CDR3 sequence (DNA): TGTGCCAGCAGTGAGCACTTCGGACAGGGTACCGGGGAGCTGTTTTTT.